These 22 T cell receptor beta chains were all obtained from the same sample, sequenced in a study of blood T cell repertoires in COVID-19. The table came from immunoSEQ multiplex PCR; TCRdb's copy has only in-frame clones and leaves some out. The sample has approximately 200,000 clones; around four fifths are singletons. Sequenced sample: PBMCs or T cells enriched from blood (not recorded which). The receptors were sampled from a man aged 40-49 years who had recovered from COVID-19.

This chain connects TRBV27 to TRBJ1-2; TRBD1 might be the D (6 bases). In germline, CDR1 is MNHEY, CDR2 SMNVEV (reference sequence). The V gene lost 2 bases and the J gene lost 7 bases, with 17 bases spanning the gap. The CDR3 extends over 15 amino acids. The CDR3 is CASSLNRDHQFGYTF. DNA for the CDR3: TGTGCCAGCAGTTTAAACAGGGATCACCAATTTGGCTACACCTTC.

The chain uses TRBV4-3 and TRBJ2-1; D is perhaps TRBD2 (6 bases). The germline CDR1 and CDR2 sequences are LGHNA and YSLEER. V lost 4 bases, J lost 4 bases, and 14 bases lay in between. The CDR3 is made up of 15 amino acids. In DNA form, the CDR3 reads TGCGCCAGCAGCCTACAGGAGGGAGCTTACAATGAGCAGTTCTTC. Protein product: CASSLQEGAYNEQFF.

CDR3 protein: CASSVPGVWELFF. CDR3 sequence (DNA): TGTGCCAGCAGTGTCCCAGGGGTGTGGGAGCTGTTTTTT. V is TRBV12-3 or TRBV12-4 and J is TRBJ2-2, with D possibly matching TRBD1 (6 bases). Trimming cost V 5 bases and J 9 bases, with 13 bases left between them. There are 13 residues in the CDR3.

This clone was picked up one time. V gene TRBV19 combines with J gene TRBJ2-1; a possible D gene is TRBD2 (6 bases). This CDR3 is built from 14 residues. Germline V gene lookup returns CDR1 LNHDA and CDR2 SQIVND (reference sequence). With 5 bases removed from V and 4 bases from J, the gap between germline ends came to 12 bases. CDR3 sequence: CASSVGSGYNEQFF. The CDR3 DNA reads TGTGCCAGTAGTGTGGGTAGCGGATACAATGAGCAGTTCTTC.

This chain links TRBV7-3 with TRBJ2-5, with D perhaps matching TRBD2 (6 bases). Trimming stripped 3 bases from V and 3 bases from J, with 14 bases between. Germline V gene data show CDR1 as SGHTA and CDR2 as FQGTGA. The CDR3 contains 15 residues. As DNA, the CDR3 is TGTGCCAGCAGCTTTGGTCCGGGACTTAAAGAGACCCAGTACTTC. Translation: CASSFGPGLKETQYF. Together with reference TRBV7-3 and TRBJ2-5, the CDR3 gives the full variable domain: GAGVSQTPSNKVTEKGKYVELRCDPISGHTALYWYRQSLGQGPEFLIYFQGTGAADDSGLPNDRFFAVRPEGSVSTLKIQRTERGDSAVYLCASSFGPGLKETQYFGPGTRLLVL.

This chain uses TRBV6-6 with TRBJ2-7, with 11 bases identical to TRBD1. V shed 6 bases and J 1 base; nucleotides not matched to a gene: 2. The V gene's germline CDR1 is MNHNY and CDR2 SVGAGI (reference sequence). The CDR3 is 14 residues long. The CDR3 reads CASSGTGGSYEQYV. CDR3 sequence (DNA): TGTGCCAGCAGCGGGACAGGGGGGTCCTACGAGCAGTACGTC.

This rearrangement joins TRBV19 to TRBJ2-4, with a possible D match to TRBD2 (5 bases). Per germline, CDR1 LNHDA and CDR2 SQIVND (reference sequence). The CDR3 loop spans 17 amino acids. Trimming took 4 bases from V and 0 from J, leaving 16 bases between them. CDR3 in amino acids: CASSKPLGDLAKNIQYF. The DNA for the CDR3 is TGTGCCAGTAGTAAGCCCTTGGGAGACCTAGCCAAAAACATTCAGTACTTC.

Only one count was recorded for this clone. The chain combines TRBV7-2 with TRBJ2-4; TRBD2 agrees at 9 bases. The CDR3 spans 15 residues. V shed 6 bases and J 7 bases; nucleotides not matched to a gene: 10. CDR1 SGHTA and CDR2 FQGNSA come from the germline V gene. CDR3 nucleotides: TGTGCCAGCAGTTATTATAGCGGGAGAGGGAACATTCAGTACTTC. Amino acids: CASSYYSGRGNIQYF.

As to this clone: The germline gene is not matched at one end of the junction; a read error may be the cause. The chain links TRBV7-8 to TRBJ1-3, with 7 bases aligning to TRBD1. The length of the CDR3 is 15 residues. CDR1 and CDR2 (germline): SGHVS, FQNEAQ. This CDR3 is CASSLDRVPGNTIYF. Written as DNA, the CDR3 is TGTGCCAGCAGTTTAGACAGGGTCCCTGGAAACACCATATATTTT.

In its sample, this clone was seen once. The rearrangement joins TRBV5-1 to TRBJ1-2; 12 positions match TRBD1. This CDR3 comprises 14 residues. The J segment lost 7 bases and the V segment lost 3 bases, leaving 4 bases of the junction unmatched. Looked up from germline, CDR1 is SGHRS and CDR2 is YFSETQ. The CDR3 sequence is CASSSGQGAGGYTF. The DNA for the CDR3 is TGCGCCAGCAGCTCGGGACAGGGGGCTGGTGGCTACACCTTC.

The CDR3 reads CASSPESTGNTIYF. CDR3 coding DNA: TGCGCCAGCAGCCCCGAGTCCACTGGAAACACCATATATTTT. V gene TRBV5-1 combines with J gene TRBJ1-3, with unresolved D. Germline CDR1 and CDR2: SGHRS and YFSETQ. This CDR3 comprises 14 residues. V dropped 4 bases and J dropped 2 bases, with 10 bases sitting between them.

This clone was detected a few times. The CDR3 sequence: CASSLYGTSGRMRNTQYF. As DNA, the CDR3 is TGTGCCAGCAGTTTATATGGGACTAGCGGGAGAATGAGAAATACGCAGTATTTT. J is TRBJ2-3 and V is TRBV27, with TRBD2 matching 14 bases. The CDR3 extends over 18 amino acids. The germline V gene has CDR1 MNHEY and CDR2 SMNVEV (reference sequence). J lost 7 bases, V lost 1 base, and 10 bases had no gene match.

The chain links TRBV7-3 to TRBJ2-2; 8 positions agree with TRBD2. The junction had 7 bases not matched to a gene; V was cut back by 3 bases and J by 4 bases. This CDR3 is 16 amino acids long. Germline loops: CDR1 SGHTA, CDR2 FQGTGA. Here the CDR3 DNA reads TGTGCCAGCAGCTTCAGCGGGGGCGGGGGCACCGGGGAGCTGTTTTTT. It yields the protein CASSFSGGGGTGELFF.

The rearrangement links TRBV5-1 to TRBJ2-7; the D gene is possibly TRBD2 (6 bases). The CDR3 runs 14 residues. The germline CDR1 and CDR2 sequences are SGHRS and YFSETQ. V was shortened by 0 bases and J by 0 bases, with 7 bases between the two germline ends. The CDR3 DNA reads TGCGCCAGCAGCTTGGGACTAGTCTCCTACGAGCAGTACTTC. This translates into CASSLGLVSYEQYF.

The gene calls are TRBV5-1 and TRBJ2-7, with 14 bases aligning to TRBD2. The CDR3 extends over 16 amino acids. The V gene's germline CDR1 is SGHRS and CDR2 YFSETQ. J lost 5 bases, V lost 0 bases, and 4 bases had no gene match. The CDR3 protein is CASSLGGTSGSHEQYV. CDR3 nucleotide sequence: TGCGCCAGCAGCTTGGGCGGGACTAGCGGGAGCCACGAGCAGTACGTC.

This clone was observed a few times. The chain is built from TRBV15 and TRBJ2-1, with 11 bases identical to TRBD2. J lost 10 bases, V lost 8 bases, and 13 bases had no gene match. The CDR3 extends over 15 amino acids. From germline, CDR1 is LNHNV and CDR2 YYDKDF (reference sequence). For the CDR3, the DNA is TGTGCCACCGGACTGACGGGACTAGCGGTACAAGAGCAGTTCTTC. Translating gives CATGLTGLAVQEQFF.

The rearrangement uses TRBV6-5 and TRBJ1-4; no firm D call. V lost 6 bases and J 3 bases, leaving 14 bases between the germline ends. Germline CDR1 reads MNHEY; CDR2 reads SVGAGI. The CDR3 sequence is 15 residues long. The CDR3 coding sequence is TGTGCCAGCAGCCCCGCGGGCCGACCTAATGAAAAACTGTTTTTT. Protein product: CASSPAGRPNEKLFF.

The chain joins TRBV6-2 or TRBV6-3 to TRBJ1-6; 10 nucleotides align to TRBD1. This CDR3 has 16 residues. The germline V gene has CDR1 MNHEY and CDR2 SVGEGT. The V and J ends lost 4 bases and 11 bases, in that order; junction bases with no gene match: 11. The CDR3 nucleotides are TGTGCCAGCAGTTCTCCGGGACAGGGGTCAGGTGCACCCCTCCACTTT. It specifies CASSSPGQGSGAPLHF.

The V and J genes are TRBV6-5 and TRBJ2-6; 7 positions agree with TRBD1. V lost 4 bases to trimming and J lost 2 bases; unmatched junction nucleotides: 5. CDR3 length equals 16 residues. Germline V gene sequence: CDR1 MNHEY, CDR2 SVGAGI. CDR3 sequence (DNA): TGTGCCAGCAGTTCCCCTACAGGGGCTGGGGCCAACGTCCTGACTTTC. Protein: CASSSPTGAGANVLTF.

The table lists this clone with a count of one. The CDR3 protein is CASSSRTGGLGANVLTF. CDR3 bases: TGTGCCAGCAGTTCTAGGACAGGGGGCCTAGGGGCCAACGTCCTGACTTTC. The chain carries TRBV28 and TRBJ2-6; 11 nucleotides agree with TRBD1. Germline CDR1 reads MDHEN; CDR2 reads SYDVKM. This CDR3 is 17 amino acids long. V lost 4 bases to trimming and J lost 4 bases; unmatched junction nucleotides: 6. The whole variable domain, filled in from reference TRBV28 and TRBJ2-6, reads DVKVTQSSRYLVKRTGEKVFLECVQDMDHENMFWYRQDPGLGLRLIYFSYDVKMKEKGDIPEGYSVSREKKERFSLILESASTNQTSMYLCASSSRTGGLGANVLTFGAGSRLTVL.

The chain combines TRBV18 with TRBJ2-3; D unclear. The length of the CDR3 is 15 residues. The germline V and J ends were trimmed by 0 bases and 0 bases, with 7 bases remaining between them. Germline V lookup: CDR1 KGHSH, CDR2 LQKENI. CDR3 bases: TGTGCCAGCTCACCACCGGCAGGTAGCACAGATACGCAGTATTTT. Translating it yields CASSPPAGSTDTQYF.

The rearrangement links TRBV6-5 to TRBJ1-4; D may be TRBD1 (5 bases). Trimming removed 1 base from V and 8 bases from J, with 11 bases in between. Germline assignment: CDR1 MNHEY and CDR2 SVGAGI. CDR3 length: 14 amino acids. The CDR3 DNA sequence: TGTGCCAGCAGTTACTTGACAGAAGCCGAAAAACTGTTTTTT. Residues: CASSYLTEAEKLFF.